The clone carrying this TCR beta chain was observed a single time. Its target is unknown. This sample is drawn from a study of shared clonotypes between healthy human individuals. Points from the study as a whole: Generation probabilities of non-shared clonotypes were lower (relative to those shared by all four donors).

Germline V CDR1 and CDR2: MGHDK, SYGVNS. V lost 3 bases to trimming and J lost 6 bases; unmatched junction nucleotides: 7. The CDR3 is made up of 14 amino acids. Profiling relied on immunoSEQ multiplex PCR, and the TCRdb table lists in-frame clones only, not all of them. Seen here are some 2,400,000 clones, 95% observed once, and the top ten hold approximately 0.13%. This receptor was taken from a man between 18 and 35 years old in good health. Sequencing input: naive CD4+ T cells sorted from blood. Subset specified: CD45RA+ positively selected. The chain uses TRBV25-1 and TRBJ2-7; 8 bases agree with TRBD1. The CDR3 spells CASSDQGAVPEQYF. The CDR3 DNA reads TGTGCCAGCAGTGATCAGGGGGCAGTCCCCGAGCAGTACTTC.